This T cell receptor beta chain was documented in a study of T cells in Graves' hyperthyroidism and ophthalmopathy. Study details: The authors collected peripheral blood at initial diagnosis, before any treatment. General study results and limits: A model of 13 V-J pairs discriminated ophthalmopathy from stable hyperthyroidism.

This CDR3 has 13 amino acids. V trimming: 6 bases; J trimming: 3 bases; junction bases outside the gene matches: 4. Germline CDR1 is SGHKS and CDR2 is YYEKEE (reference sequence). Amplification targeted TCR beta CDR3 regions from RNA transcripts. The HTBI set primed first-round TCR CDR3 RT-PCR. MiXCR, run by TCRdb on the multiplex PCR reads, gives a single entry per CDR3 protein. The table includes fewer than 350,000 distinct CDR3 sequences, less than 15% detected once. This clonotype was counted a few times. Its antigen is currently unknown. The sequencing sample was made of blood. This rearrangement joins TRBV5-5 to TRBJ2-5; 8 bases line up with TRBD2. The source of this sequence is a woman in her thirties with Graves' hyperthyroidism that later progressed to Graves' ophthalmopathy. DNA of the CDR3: TGTGCCAGCACTATCGGGAGGGAAGAGACCCAGTACTTC. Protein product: CASTIGREETQYF.